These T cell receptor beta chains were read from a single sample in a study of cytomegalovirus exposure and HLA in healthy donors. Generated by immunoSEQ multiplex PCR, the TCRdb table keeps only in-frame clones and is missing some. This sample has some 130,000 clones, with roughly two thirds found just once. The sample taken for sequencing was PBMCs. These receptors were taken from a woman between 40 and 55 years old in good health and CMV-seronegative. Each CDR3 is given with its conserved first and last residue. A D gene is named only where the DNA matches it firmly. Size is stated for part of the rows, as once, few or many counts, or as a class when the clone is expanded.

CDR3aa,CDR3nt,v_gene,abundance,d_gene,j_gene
CASSLGDGTGEKLFF,TGCGCCAGCAGCTTGGGGGACGGGACTGGAGAAAAACTGTTTTTT,TRBV5-1,.,.,TRBJ1-4
CASSPSSFETEAFF,TGTGCCAGCTCACCAAGTTCTTTTGAGACTGAAGCTTTCTTT,TRBV18,.,.,TRBJ1-1
CASRGADYEQYF,TGCGCCAGCAGGGGGGCTGACTACGAGCAGTACTTC,TRBV4-1,.,.,TRBJ2-7
CASSLGPWQETQYF,TGTGCCAGCAGCTTGGGGCCCTGGCAAGAGACCCAGTACTTC,TRBV5-8,.,.,TRBJ2-5
CASSSQGAQGETQYF,TGTGCCAGCAGCTCCCAGGGGGCGCAGGGGGAGACCCAGTACTTC,TRBV7-2,.,TRBD1,TRBJ2-5
CASKVSGGAHEQYF,TGTGCCAGCAAGGTTAGCGGGGGGGCCCACGAGCAGTACTTC,TRBV7-6,.,TRBD2,TRBJ2-7
CASSIRGLLSSYNEQFF,TGTGCCAGTAGTATTCGGGGTTTGCTCAGCTCCTACAATGAGCAGTTCTTC,TRBV19,.,.,TRBJ2-1
CASSSDRGGEAFF,TGTGCCAGCAGCTCAGACAGGGGCGGTGAAGCTTTCTTT,TRBV11-3,.,TRBD1,TRBJ1-1
CASSKGGRGRRQPQHF,TGTGCCAGCAGCAAGGGTGGTAGGGGGCGAAGGCAGCCCCAGCATTTT,TRBV5-8,.,TRBD1,TRBJ1-5
CASSLDRAANYGYTF,TGTGCCAGCAGTCTGGACAGGGCTGCTAACTATGGCTACACCTTC,TRBV27,.,TRBD1,TRBJ1-2
CASSPPQALNEKLFF,TGTGCCAGCTCACCACCACAGGCGCTAAATGAAAAACTGTTTTTT,TRBV18,.,.,TRBJ1-4
CASSWGGTYNSPLHF,TGTGCCAGCAGCTGGGGGGGAACCTATAATTCACCCCTCCACTTT,TRBV7-2,.,.,TRBJ1-6
CASSLVGNEQFF,TGTGCCAGCAGCTTAGTCGGGAATGAGCAGTTCTTC,TRBV11-2,.,.,TRBJ2-1
CASNRGPSYEQYF,TGTGCCAGCAACAGGGGGCCATCCTACGAGCAGTACTTC,TRBV7-2,.,TRBD1,TRBJ2-7
CASSQETGSSNTEAFF,TGCGCCAGCAGCCAGGAGACAGGGAGCTCGAACACTGAAGCTTTCTTT,TRBV4-1,few,TRBD1,TRBJ1-1
CASSLSVGQGSEKLFF,TGCGCCAGCAGCTTGTCCGTTGGACAGGGGAGTGAAAAACTGTTTTTT,TRBV5-1,few,TRBD1,TRBJ1-4
CASSLTRTSYEQYF,TGTGCCAGCTCGTTAACCAGAACCTCCTACGAGCAGTACTTC,TRBV27,.,.,TRBJ2-7
CASSGWGLTSYEQYF,TGCGCCAGCAGTGGTTGGGGCCTCACGTCCTACGAGCAGTACTTC,TRBV5-1,once,.,TRBJ2-7
CASSPRQPSYNSPLHF,TGTGCCAGCAGCCCGAGACAACCCTCCTATAATTCACCCCTCCACTTT,TRBV28,.,.,TRBJ1-6
CASSLIGRATDTQYF,TGCGCCAGCAGCTTGATAGGGCGGGCCACAGATACGCAGTATTTT,TRBV5-1,.,.,TRBJ2-3
CASSQVRGTYGYTF,TGCGCCAGCAGCCAGGTGAGGGGGACCTATGGCTACACCTTC,TRBV4-3,.,.,TRBJ1-2
CASSFATTLVADYNEQFF,TGTGCCAGCAGCTTTGCTACTACTTTGGTAGCGGATTACAATGAGCAGTTCTTC,TRBV13,.,.,TRBJ2-1
CASSPSNRETQYF,TGTGCCAGCTCACCATCGAACAGGGAGACCCAGTACTTC,TRBV18,.,.,TRBJ2-5
CSSSPNHGTETTEAFF,TGTTCCAGCAGCCCGAATCATGGGACAGAAACCACTGAAGCTTTCTTT,TRBV7-9,.,TRBD1,TRBJ1-1
CASRAPGTVIYEQYF,TGTGCCAGCCGAGCCCCCGGGACAGTAATCTACGAGCAGTACTTC,TRBV28,few,TRBD1,TRBJ2-7
CASRGSGGELFF,TGTGCCAGCAGGGGTTCCGGGGGGGAGCTGTTTTTT,TRBV28,.,.,TRBJ2-2
CASSFDRPNSYEQYF,TGTGCCAGCAGTTTCGACAGGCCCAACTCCTACGAGCAGTACTTC,TRBV6-1,.,.,TRBJ2-7
CASSIQGFNGYGYTF,TGTGCCAGTAGTATACAGGGCTTTAACGGCTATGGCTACACCTTC,TRBV19,.,.,TRBJ1-2
CASKVREVTGELFF,TGTGCCAGCAAGGTCAGGGAGGTCACCGGGGAGCTGTTTTTT,TRBV6-1,.,.,TRBJ2-2
CASSQFTGNQPQHF,TGCGCCAGCAGCCAGTTCACAGGGAATCAGCCCCAGCATTTT,TRBV4-1,.,.,TRBJ1-5
CASSPRLDTGELFF,TGCGCCAGCAGCCCGAGACTAGACACCGGGGAGCTGTTTTTT,TRBV5-1,.,.,TRBJ2-2
CASSHPGREAFF,TGCGCCAGCAGCCACCCTGGGCGGGAGGCATTTTTT,TRBV4-1,.,.,TRBJ1-4
CASSFANSNQPQHF,TGTGCCAGCAGCTTTGCGAATAGCAATCAGCCCCAGCATTTT,TRBV7-9,.,.,TRBJ1-5
CSHSTADTEAFF,TGCAGTCACTCGACTGCTGACACTGAAGCTTTCTTT,TRBV29-1,few,.,TRBJ1-1
CSVERDSSYEQYF,TGCAGCGTTGAAAGGGACAGCTCCTACGAGCAGTACTTC,TRBV29-1,.,TRBD1,TRBJ2-7
CASSLDRTGTNEKLFF,TGCGCCAGCAGCCTCGACAGGACGGGAACTAATGAAAAACTGTTTTTT,TRBV4-1,few,.,TRBJ1-4
CASSQANGGSYSPLHF,TGTGCCAGCAGCCAAGCTAACGGGGGTTCATATTCACCCCTCCACTTT,TRBV4-2,.,.,TRBJ1-6
CASRPPGQGNGYTF,TGTGCCAGCAGGCCTCCCGGACAGGGTAATGGCTACACCTTC,TRBV6-5,once,TRBD1,TRBJ1-2
CSVEEQGGEQFF,TGCAGCGTTGAAGAACAGGGGGGTGAGCAGTTCTTC,TRBV29-1,.,TRBD1,TRBJ2-1
CASSPFLAQRAYGYTF,TGTGCCAGCAGCCCATTCCTGGCCCAGCGGGCCTATGGCTACACCTTC,TRBV28,.,.,TRBJ1-2
CASSLGQNSPLHF,TGTGCCAGCAGTTTGGGACAAAATTCACCCCTCCACTTT,TRBV28,.,.,TRBJ1-6